The sequence of this T cell receptor beta chain was determined in a study of blood T cell repertoires in COVID-19. V was pared by 5 bases and J by 3 bases, with 5 bases of the junction left unmatched. The CDR3 spans 15 residues. From germline, CDR1 is SEHNR and CDR2 FQNEAQ (reference sequence). Sequenced by immunoSEQ multiplex PCR; TCRdb stores in-frame clones only, minus some. The table records around 300,000 clones, around 90% of them present only once. The sequence derives from a woman aged 40 to 55 who had recovered from COVID-19. The chain joins TRBV7-9 to TRBJ2-1; 9 bases are a match to TRBD2. Sequencing was performed on peripheral blood. CDR3 nucleotides: TGTGCCAGCAGCACCCAGACTAGCGGCTACAATGAGCAGTTCTTC. Its protein is CASSTQTSGYNEQFF. The full variable domain, rest sourced from reference TRBV7-9 and TRBJ2-1, is DTGVSQNPRHKITKRGQNVTFRCDPISEHNRLYWYRQTLGQGPEFLTYFQNEAQLEKSRLLSDRFSAERPKGSFSTLEIQRTEQGDSAMYLCASSTQTSGYNEQFFGPGTRLTVL.